The 32 T cell receptor beta chains listed next were all sequenced from one sample in a study of radiotherapy plus CTLA-4 blockade in lung cancer. The data were produced by immunoSEQ multiplex PCR, yet TCRdb's version contains in-frame clones alone and is incomplete. The repertoire holds tens of thousands of clones, around nine tenths seen once, with approximately 16% in the top ten. The input for sequencing was peripheral blood, taken from a patient treated with radiotherapy plus ipilimumab. These receptors were taken from a human donor with non-small cell lung cancer that progressed on radiotherapy plus ipilimumab.

The V gene is TRBV6-6, the J gene TRBJ1-1; D is undetermined. The CDR3 runs to 15 residues. Germline V gene sequence: CDR1 MNHNY, CDR2 SVGAGI (reference sequence). The ends were cut back, 0 bases at V and 1 base at J, with 9 bases in the middle. The CDR3 sequence is CASSYSGAGNTEAFF. The CDR3 DNA is TGTGCCAGCAGTTACTCTGGCGCCGGGAACACTGAAGCTTTCTTT.

The chain uses TRBV7-2 and TRBJ2-1; 11 positions match TRBD2. This CDR3 has 15 residues. Germline CDR1 reads SGHTA; CDR2 reads FQGNSA. J lost 9 bases, V lost 5 bases, and 9 bases had no gene match. The CDR3 DNA reads as TGTGCCAGCAGCAAACTAGCGGGAGACGGCGGTGAGCAGTTCTTC. Residues: CASSKLAGDGGEQFF. The whole variable domain, filled in from reference TRBV7-2 and TRBJ2-1, reads GAGVSQSPSNKVTEKGKDVELRCDPISGHTALYWYRQSLGQGLEFLIYFQGNSAPDKSGLPSDRFSAERTGGSVSTLTIQRTQQEDSAVYLCASSKLAGDGGEQFFGPGTRLTVL.

The chain joins TRBV9 to TRBJ1-2; D not certain. The V and J ends lost 0 bases and 2 bases respectively, with 5 bases between them. CDR1 SGDLS and CDR2 YYNGEE come from the germline V gene. The CDR3 has 13 residues. The CDR3 region is CASSVAPNYGYTF. CDR3 sequence (DNA): TGTGCCAGCAGCGTAGCCCCAAACTATGGCTACACCTTC.

This chain uses TRBV4-3 with TRBJ2-7; a possible D gene is TRBD1 (5 bases). From germline, CDR1 is LGHNA and CDR2 YSLEER. The CDR3 totals 13 residues. The germline V and J ends were trimmed by 6 bases and 3 bases, with 12 bases remaining between them. The CDR3 is CASSRGRDYEQYF. DNA of the CDR3: TGCGCCAGCAGTCGCGGCAGGGACTACGAGCAGTACTTC.

This clone showed up just a few times. The genes are TRBV19 and TRBJ1-5; TRBD1 matches at 8 bases. The length of the CDR3 is 14 residues. V dropped 5 bases and J dropped 6; count of bases not matched to a gene: 6. Per germline, CDR1 LNHDA and CDR2 SQIVND (reference sequence). For the CDR3, the DNA is TGTGCCAGTAGTGGGGACCAGGGGGCTCAGCCCCAGCATTTT. Amino acid sequence: CASSGDQGAQPQHF.

The CDR3, as DNA: TGTGCCAGCAGCCGACTAGCGGGGTACGAGCAGTACTTC. It specifies CASSRLAGYEQYF. V usage is TRBV6-1 and J usage is TRBJ2-7, with 11 nucleotides matching TRBD2. The CDR3 loop spans 13 amino acids. The V and J ends lost 6 bases and 4 bases, in that order; junction bases with no gene match: 2. Germline V gives CDR1 MNHNS, CDR2 SASEGT.

V and J are TRBV9 and TRBJ2-3; D is undetermined. Per the germline V gene, CDR1 is SGDLS and CDR2 is YYNGEE. V was trimmed by 4 bases and J by 15 bases, leaving 21 bases between them. The CDR3 consists of 13 residues. Here the CDR3 DNA reads TGTGCCAGCAGCTCCAATGATCTTACCTTCACATATTTT. Its translation: CASSSNDLTFTYF.

CDR3 loop: CASQDRVRDEQYF. In nucleotides, the CDR3 is TGTGCCAGCCAAGACAGGGTGAGAGACGAGCAGTACTTC. The rearrangement uses TRBV2 and TRBJ2-7; TRBD1 aligns across 7 bases. The CDR3 totals 13 residues. Germline V gene lookup returns CDR1 SNHLY and CDR2 FYNNEI. J gave up 5 bases and V 8 bases, and 9 bases lay outside the gene matches.

The J gene is TRBJ1-1, the V gene TRBV6-6; D remains ambiguous. V lost 8 bases and J lost 1, with 11 bases in between. The CDR3 is 13 residues long. In germline, CDR1 is MNHNY, CDR2 SVGAGI (reference sequence). The CDR3 DNA follows: TGTGCCAGCGTCTCGACCCCGAACACTGAAGCTTTCTTT. Encoded protein: CASVSTPNTEAFF.

The V call is TRBV5-1, the J call TRBJ2-3; D may match TRBD1 or TRBD2 (7 bases each). The CDR3 runs to 15 residues. The V end lost 1 base, the J end lost 4 bases, and 13 bases lay between the germline ends. The germline V gene has CDR1 SGHRS and CDR2 YFSETQ. Here the CDR3 reads CASSLQGGPADTQYF. Here the CDR3 DNA reads TGCGCCAGCAGCTTGCAGGGGGGGCCGGCAGATACGCAGTATTTT. The complete variable domain, with remaining parts taken from reference TRBV5-1 and TRBJ2-3, reads KAGVTQTPRYLIKTRGQQVTLSCSPISGHRSVSWYQQTPGQGLQFLFEYFSETQRNKGNFPGRFSGRQFSNSRSEMNVSTLELGDSALYLCASSLQGGPADTQYFGPGTRLTVL.

Notes on this clone: This sample includes further DNA sequences coding for the same CDR3. The V gene is TRBV9, the J gene TRBJ1-3, with a weak D call TRBD1 (5 bases). The CDR3 spans 13 residues. V lost 3 bases and J lost 4, with 8 bases in between. CDR1 and CDR2 (germline): SGDLS, YYNGEE. The CDR3 bases are TGTGCCAGCAGCGCCGAGGGGGGAAACACCATATATTTT. Amino acid sequence: CASSAEGGNTIYF.

This clone was detected once. The chain links TRBV6-5 to TRBJ1-2; D is undetermined. From germline, CDR1 is MNHEY and CDR2 SVGAGI. V dropped 0 bases and J dropped 5 bases, with 7 bases sitting between them. The CDR3 length is 13 residues. CDR3 loop: CASSYSRGYGYTF. For the CDR3, the DNA is TGTGCCAGCAGTTACTCCCGCGGGTATGGCTACACCTTC.

The chain joins TRBV27 to TRBJ2-7; D uncertain. Germline CDR1 is MNHEY and CDR2 is SMNVEV (reference sequence). CDR3 size: 15 residues. Trimming stripped 2 bases from V and 2 bases from J, with 13 bases between. DNA of the CDR3: TGTGCCAGCAGTTTAGGATCATCGTCCCCCTACGAGCAGTACTTC. Protein sequence: CASSLGSSSPYEQYF.

The chain employs TRBV2 and TRBJ1-2; D call uncertain. V dropped 2 bases and J dropped 0 bases, with 13 bases sitting between them. The CDR3 is made up of 16 amino acids. Per germline, CDR1 SNHLY and CDR2 FYNNEI. The CDR3 sequence: CASSERSAQSNYGYTF. CDR3 nucleotide sequence: TGTGCCAGCAGTGAAAGGTCGGCTCAGTCTAACTATGGCTACACCTTC.

The gene calls are TRBV25-1 and TRBJ2-3, with 14 bases identical to TRBD2. Losses at the gene ends were 9 bases for V and 2 bases for J; bases not matched to a gene: 7. The germline gives CDR1 MGHDK, CDR2 SYGVNS. This CDR3 is built from 16 residues. The CDR3 region has the DNA TGTGCCAGTTCTCCGGGACTAGCGGGAGTCACAGATACGCAGTATTTT. Residues: CASSPGLAGVTDTQYF.

The genes are TRBV7-2 and TRBJ1-1; weak D call: TRBD1 (5 bases). The CDR3 spans 14 residues. V was trimmed by 5 bases and J by 0 bases, leaving 10 bases between them. Germline V gene data show CDR1 as SGHTA and CDR2 as FQGNSA. This CDR3 is CASSIGTVNTEAFF. The CDR3 nucleotides read TGTGCCAGCAGCATAGGGACGGTGAACACTGAAGCTTTCTTT.

The chain couples TRBV5-1 to TRBJ2-7; 11 positions agree with TRBD2. This CDR3 has 18 residues. The V segment lost 4 bases and the J segment 1 base; nucleotides outside the gene matches: 13. Germline lookup yields CDR1 SGHRS and CDR2 YFSETQ. The CDR3 reads CASSQGTSGSDRSYEQYF. The CDR3 DNA reads TGCGCCAGCAGCCAGGGGACTAGCGGCTCCGACAGGTCCTACGAGCAGTACTTC. Based on the CDR3 plus reference TRBV5-1 and TRBJ2-7, the full variable domain is KAGVTQTPRYLIKTRGQQVTLSCSPISGHRSVSWYQQTPGQGLQFLFEYFSETQRNKGNFPGRFSGRQFSNSRSEMNVSTLELGDSALYLCASSQGTSGSDRSYEQYFGPGTRLTVT.

This chain connects TRBV4-3 to TRBJ1-2; 9 nucleotides match TRBD1. CDR3 length: 15 amino acids. Germline CDR1 is LGHNA and CDR2 is YSLEER. The V and J ends lost 4 bases and 6 bases, in that order; junction bases with no gene match: 9. CDR3 DNA sequence: TGCGCCAGCAGCCCAGCCACCGGGACAGGGAATGGCTACACCTTC. This sequence encodes CASSPATGTGNGYTF.

The chain uses TRBV6-1 and TRBJ2-1, with 8 bases lining up with TRBD2. The germline V gene has CDR1 MNHNS and CDR2 SASEGT. V was clipped by 2 bases and J by 8 bases; unmatched bases: 14. The CDR3 has 17 amino acids. The CDR3 is CASSEQWRVGGEDEQFF. DNA for the CDR3: TGTGCCAGCAGTGAACAGTGGCGAGTCGGGGGGGAGGATGAGCAGTTCTTC.

The chain combines TRBV18 with TRBJ1-2, with TRBD1 identical over 9 bases. The germline gives CDR1 KGHSH, CDR2 LQKENI. After removal of 3 bases from V and 2 bases from J, the junction contained 4 bases not matched to a gene. The CDR3 extends over 15 amino acids. The CDR3 bases are TGTGCCAGCTCACCTGGGACAGGGAGAAACTATGGCTACACCTTC. The encoded protein is CASSPGTGRNYGYTF.

This clone was seen once. The chain carries TRBV5-1 and TRBJ1-6; D possibly corresponds to TRBD1 (5 bases). This CDR3 is built from 13 residues. V lost 4 bases and J lost 6, with 8 bases in between. Germline V gene sequence: CDR1 SGHRS, CDR2 YFSETQ. CDR3 bases: TGCGCCAGCAGCACCGGGACTAATTCACCCCTCCACTTT. Translating gives CASSTGTNSPLHF. The entire variable domain, with the rest obtained from reference TRBV5-1 and TRBJ1-6, is as follows: KAGVTQTPRYLIKTRGQQVTLSCSPISGHRSVSWYQQTPGQGLQFLFEYFSETQRNKGNFPGRFSGRQFSNSRSEMNVSTLELGDSALYLCASSTGTNSPLHFGNGTRLTVT.

The chain joins TRBV27 to TRBJ1-1; 7 bases line up with TRBD1. This CDR3 region has 14 residues. Trimming took 5 bases from V and 3 from J; bases not matched to a gene: 6. CDR1 MNHEY and CDR2 SMNVEV come from the germline V gene (reference sequence). The CDR3 sequence is CASSTDRWDTEAFF. As DNA, the CDR3 is TGTGCCAGCAGTACGGACAGGTGGGACACTGAAGCTTTCTTT.

The gene calls are TRBV30 and TRBJ1-2; D is ambiguous. The ends were cut back, 4 bases at V and 3 bases at J, with 9 bases in the middle. CDR1 GTSNPN and CDR2 SVGIG come from the germline V gene (reference sequence). CDR3 length: 12 residues. CDR3 sequence (DNA): TGTGCCTGGACCAGGACGCACTATGGCTACACCTTC. The encoded protein is CAWTRTHYGYTF.

V gene TRBV4-1 combines with J gene TRBJ2-3; D is ambiguous. This CDR3 is built from 13 residues. In germline, CDR1 is MGHRA, CDR2 YSYEKL. The V end lost 2 bases, the J end lost 3 bases, and 6 bases lay between the germline ends. Here the CDR3 reads CASSQLGTDTQYF. The CDR3 DNA is TGCGCCAGCAGCCAACTGGGGACAGATACGCAGTATTTT.

The chain carries TRBV28 and TRBJ1-1, with TRBD1 matching over 7 bases. The germline V gene has CDR1 MDHEN and CDR2 SYDVKM. The CDR3 covers 15 residues. With 8 bases clipped from V and 4 bases from J, the junction kept 13 bases outside the gene matches. In DNA form, the CDR3 reads TGTGCCAGCGGGTCCGGGACAGCCTCTGCCACTGAAGCTTTCTTT. Amino acid sequence: CASGSGTASATEAFF.

The chain joins TRBV4-1 to TRBJ1-1, with 9 bases that match TRBD1. The J segment lost 5 bases and the V segment lost 2 bases, leaving 12 bases of the junction unmatched. Germline CDR1 reads MGHRA; CDR2 reads YSYEKL. This CDR3 region has 17 residues. For the CDR3, the DNA is TGCGCCAGCAGCCAACCGGGACAGGGCACGAAGGCTACTGAAGCTTTCTTT. This gives the protein CASSQPGQGTKATEAFF.

This clone was observed a handful of times. The V gene is TRBV7-9, the J gene TRBJ2-7; 8 bases map to TRBD1. The J segment lost 3 bases and the V segment lost 3 bases, leaving 4 bases of the junction unmatched. Germline V gives CDR1 SEHNR, CDR2 FQNEAQ (reference sequence). The CDR3 has 14 amino acids. The DNA for the CDR3 is TGTGCCAGCAGCTTGGGGACAGGAAACTACGAGCAGTACTTC. This translates into CASSLGTGNYEQYF.

This clone was counted once. V usage is TRBV5-1 and J usage is TRBJ2-2; weak D call: TRBD2 (6 bases). The germline V gene encodes CDR1 SGHRS and CDR2 YFSETQ. The V end was cut by 0 bases, the J end by 1 base, with 7 bases between. This CDR3 comprises 15 residues. The CDR3 here is CASSLVGRNTGELFF. As DNA, the CDR3 is TGCGCCAGCAGCTTGGTCGGGAGGAACACCGGGGAGCTGTTTTTT.

DNA of the CDR3: TGTGCCAGCAGCTTCCTTAGCACAGATACGCAGTATTTT. Translating it yields CASSFLSTDTQYF. The V gene is TRBV7-9, the J gene TRBJ2-3; D uncertain. V was trimmed by 3 bases and J by 0 bases, leaving 4 bases between them. CDR1 is SEHNR and CDR2 is FQNEAQ in the germline V gene (reference sequence). This CDR3 contains 13 residues.

This chain connects TRBV6-1 to TRBJ2-1, with 10 bases aligning to TRBD1. The length of the CDR3 is 15 residues. Germline V lookup: CDR1 MNHNS, CDR2 SASEGT. The ends lost 5 bases at V and 6 bases at J; junction bases unmatched: 7. CDR3 DNA sequence: TGTGCCAGCAGTCCCGGGACAGGGGTGGGCAATGAGCAGTTCTTC. It codes for CASSPGTGVGNEQFF.

The chain joins TRBV5-4 to TRBJ2-5; no clear D gene. From germline, CDR1 is SGHNT and CDR2 YYREEE (reference sequence). V lost 5 bases, J lost 4 bases, and 18 bases lay in between. The CDR3 runs 15 residues. The CDR3, as DNA: TGTGCCAGCAGTCCTAGGGCCCTCTGGGGAGAGACCCAGTACTTC. Amino acids: CASSPRALWGETQYF.

The V gene is TRBV14, the J gene TRBJ2-3; unclear D gene. CDR1 is SGHDN, CDR2 FVKESK, per germline. V was clipped by 2 bases and J by 7 bases, with 16 bases between them. The CDR3 is made up of 15 amino acids. The CDR3 sequence is CASSQTDGRHNTQYF. CDR3 coding DNA: TGTGCCAGCAGCCAAACGGATGGTCGACATAATACGCAGTATTTT.